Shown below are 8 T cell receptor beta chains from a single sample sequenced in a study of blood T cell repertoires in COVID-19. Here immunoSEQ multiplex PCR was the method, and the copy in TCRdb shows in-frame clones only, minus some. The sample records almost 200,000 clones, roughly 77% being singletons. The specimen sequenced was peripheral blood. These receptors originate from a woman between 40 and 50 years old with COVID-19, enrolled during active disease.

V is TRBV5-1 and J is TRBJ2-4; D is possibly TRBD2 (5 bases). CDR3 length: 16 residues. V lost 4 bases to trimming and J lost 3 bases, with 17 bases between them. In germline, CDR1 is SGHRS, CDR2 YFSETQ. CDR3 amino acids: CASSPLGGGVKNIQYF. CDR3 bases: TGCGCCAGCAGCCCTCTAGGCGGAGGAGTCAAAAACATTCAGTACTTC.

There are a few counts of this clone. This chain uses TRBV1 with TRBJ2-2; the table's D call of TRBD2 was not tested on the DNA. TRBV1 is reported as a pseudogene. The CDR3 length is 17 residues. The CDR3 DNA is TGCACCAGCAGCCAAGACAGAGCGGGAGGGACCACCGGGGAGCTGTTTTTT. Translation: CTSSQDRAGGTTGELFF.

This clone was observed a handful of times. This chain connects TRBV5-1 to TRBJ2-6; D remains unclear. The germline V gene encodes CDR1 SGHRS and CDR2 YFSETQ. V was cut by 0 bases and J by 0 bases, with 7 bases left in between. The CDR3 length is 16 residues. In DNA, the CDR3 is TGCGCCAGCAGCTTGGCAGGCAGCTCTGGGGCCAACGTCCTGACTTTC. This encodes CASSLAGSSGANVLTF.

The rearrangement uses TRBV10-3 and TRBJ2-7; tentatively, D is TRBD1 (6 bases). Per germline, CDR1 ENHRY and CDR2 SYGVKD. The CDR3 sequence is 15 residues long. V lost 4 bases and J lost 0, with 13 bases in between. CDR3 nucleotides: TGTGCCATCAGTGGACAGGCCGTTGGCTCCTACGAGCAGTACTTC. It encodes CAISGQAVGSYEQYF.

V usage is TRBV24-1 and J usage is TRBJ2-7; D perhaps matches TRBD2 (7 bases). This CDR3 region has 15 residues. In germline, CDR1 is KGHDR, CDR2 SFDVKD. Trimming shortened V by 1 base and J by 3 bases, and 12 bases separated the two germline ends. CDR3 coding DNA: TGTGCCACCAGTGATTTCGGGGGGCAGTTCTACGAGCAGTACTTC. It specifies CATSDFGGQFYEQYF.

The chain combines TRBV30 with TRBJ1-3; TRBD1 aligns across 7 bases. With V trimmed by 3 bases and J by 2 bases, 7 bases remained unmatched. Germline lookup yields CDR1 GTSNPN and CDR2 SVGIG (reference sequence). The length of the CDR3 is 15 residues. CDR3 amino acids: CAWRNKGAAGNTIYF. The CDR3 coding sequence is TGTGCCTGGAGAAATAAGGGGGCAGCTGGAAACACCATATATTTT.

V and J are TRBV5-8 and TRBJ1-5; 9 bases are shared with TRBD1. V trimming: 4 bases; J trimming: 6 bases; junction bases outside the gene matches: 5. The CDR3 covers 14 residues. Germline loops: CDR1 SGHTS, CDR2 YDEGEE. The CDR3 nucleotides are TGTGCCAGCAGCGTACAGGGGGCCGGTCAGCCCCAGCATTTT. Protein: CASSVQGAGQPQHF.

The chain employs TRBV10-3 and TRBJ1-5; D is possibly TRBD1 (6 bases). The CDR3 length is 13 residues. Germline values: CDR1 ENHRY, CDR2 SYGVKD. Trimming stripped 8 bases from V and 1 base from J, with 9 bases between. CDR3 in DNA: TGTGCCATCTGCAGGGGAAGCAATCAGCCCCAGCATTTT. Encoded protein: CAICRGSNQPQHF.